This note documents a single T cell receptor beta chain sequence. Its target is unknown. Extracted from the samples, RNA was reverse transcribed into cDNA to serve as the sequencing template. Produced via immunoSEQ multiplex PCR; TCRdb's table is partial and in-frame only. The data contain around 120,000 clones, about two fifths of them seen just once; the ten biggest clones take up 3% to 3.5%. The data are from a study of CD8+ T cells in alopecia areata. On the study more broadly: Oral tofacitinib, 5 to 10 mg twice daily, was given in an open-label trial. Tofacitinib was given for 6 to 18 months, then stopped for 6 months. Study observations and caveats: Greater clonality was observed in lesional scalp samples, especially alopecia totalis/universalis, versus normal scalp.

The investigators collected lesional scalp punch biopsies and peripheral blood from alopecia areata patients. Germline CDR1 SQVTM, CDR2 ANQGSEA. CDR3 length: 14 residues. Trimming stripped 5 bases from V and 0 bases from J, with 13 bases between. The sequenced sample was CD4+ T cells sorted from blood. The chain combines TRBV29-1 with TRBJ1-1; D remains ambiguous. This TCR derives from a human donor with alopecia areata. This chain's CDR3 is CSVTTGRLNTEAFF. The CDR3 DNA is TGCAGCGTTACCACCGGACGGTTGAACACTGAAGCTTTCTTT.